This T cell receptor beta chain was recovered during a study of blood T cell repertoires in COVID-19. Across the study: Sites in the United States, Italy and Spain provided acute and convalescent COVID-19 samples. T cells, B-cell-depleted T cells, or PBMCs provided the cDNA or gDNA that served as material.

A few counts support this clone. The length of the CDR3 is 14 residues. Germline values: CDR1 SGHRS, CDR2 YFSETQ. Trimming removed 8 bases from V and 3 bases from J, with 16 bases in between. In the original analysis: Researchers report that nucleated cell counts were estimated from reference gene primer amplification. TCRdb keeps only in-frame clones here, not all; method: immunoSEQ multiplex PCR. The V and J calls and clone size are taken from that table; D and trimming were inferred from the DNA. The sample consists of around 300,000 clones, roughly 89% of them appearing once. The chain couples TRBV5-1 to TRBJ2-3, with TRBD2 as a possible D gene (7 bases). The sequenced material came from peripheral blood. The TCR originated in a woman aged 30 to 39 with active or convalescent COVID-19. For the CDR3, the DNA is TGCGCCAGTAGGGGGGGCCTAAAGACAGATACGCAGTATTTT. It yields the protein CASRGGLKTDTQYF. Based on the CDR3 plus reference TRBV5-1 and TRBJ2-3, the full variable domain is KAGVTQTPRYLIKTRGQQVTLSCSPISGHRSVSWYQQTPGQGLQFLFEYFSETQRNKGNFPGRFSGRQFSNSRSEMNVSTLELGDSALYLCASRGGLKTDTQYFGPGTRLTVL.